Presented here are 29 T cell receptor beta chains from one specimen sequenced in a study of blood T cell repertoires in COVID-19. Profiled with immunoSEQ multiplex PCR; TCRdb holds only in-frame clones, not every one. The table records 45,000 to 50,000 clones, about 87% of them present only once. Sequenced sample: peripheral blood. The receptors stem from a man in his fifties or sixties with acute or convalescent COVID-19.

J is TRBJ2-3 and V is TRBV19, with D perhaps TRBD2 (5 bases). The ends were cut back, 5 bases at V and 5 bases at J, with 8 bases in the middle. Germline lookup yields CDR1 LNHDA and CDR2 SQIVND (reference sequence). The length of the CDR3 is 12 residues. As DNA, the CDR3 is TGTGCCAGTAGTTCTCGGGGAGATACGCAGTATTTT. Translated, it gives CASSSRGDTQYF.

The V call is TRBV11-2, the J call TRBJ2-3, with TRBD2 identical over 8 bases. CDR3 length: 16 residues. The V segment lost 1 base and the J segment 6 bases; nucleotides outside the gene matches: 9. From germline, CDR1 is SGHAT and CDR2 FQNNGV. In nucleotides, the CDR3 is TGTGCCAGCAGCTTAGGAAGGGGGACTAGTAGGGATACGCAGTATTTT. Protein product: CASSLGRGTSRDTQYF.

V and J are TRBV18 and TRBJ2-3, with D maybe TRBD2 (6 bases). CDR3 size: 17 residues. V was clipped by 3 bases and J by 0 bases, with 16 bases between them. Germline assignment: CDR1 KGHSH and CDR2 LQKENI. The CDR3 spells CASSPVLSLASTDTQYF. For the CDR3, the DNA is TGTGCCAGCTCACCTGTCTTGTCACTAGCCAGCACAGATACGCAGTATTTT.

V and J are TRBV28 and TRBJ1-5; D is unclear. The germline V gene has CDR1 MDHEN and CDR2 SYDVKM. This CDR3 comprises 14 residues. V was cut by 2 bases and J by 8 bases, with 13 bases left in between. CDR3 sequence: CASSLKGVTKPQHF. The DNA of the CDR3 is TGTGCCAGCAGTTTAAAGGGAGTAACGAAGCCCCAGCATTTT.

The CDR3 DNA reads as TGTGCCACGACACCCGGGGGGAAGCCCTACGAGCAGTACTTC. As protein: CATTPGGKPYEQYF. The rearrangement joins TRBV6-6 to TRBJ2-7, with 7 bases lining up with TRBD2. Trimming at V came to 10 bases and at J to 2 bases, leaving 11 bases not matched to a gene. The CDR3 has 14 amino acids. Germline CDR1 and CDR2: MNHNY and SVGAGI (reference sequence).

The chain joins TRBV6-5 to TRBJ2-7, with D perhaps matching TRBD1 (6 bases). The CDR3 is made up of 13 amino acids. The germline gives CDR1 MNHEY, CDR2 SVGAGI. V was shortened by 6 bases and J by 3 bases, with 12 bases between the two germline ends. CDR3: CASSLQGSYEQYF. CDR3 bases: TGTGCCAGCAGCCTTCAGGGGAGCTACGAGCAGTACTTC.

The table lists this clone with a count of one. The V call is TRBV5-1, the J call TRBJ2-5, with 8 bases lining up with TRBD1. J gave up 5 bases and V 0 bases, and 6 bases lay outside the gene matches. This CDR3 has 15 amino acids. CDR1 is SGHRS and CDR2 is YFSETQ in the germline V gene. The chain's CDR3 is CASSLEQYRGETQYF. In DNA, the CDR3 is TGCGCCAGCAGCTTGGAGCAGTACAGGGGGGAGACCCAGTACTTC.

The rearrangement links TRBV9 to TRBJ2-7; 7 bases agree with TRBD1. V dropped 4 bases and J dropped 3; count of bases not matched to a gene: 7. Germline CDR1 reads SGDLS; CDR2 reads YYNGEE. The CDR3 runs to 14 residues. The CDR3 loop is CASSPGTVDYEQYF. As DNA, the CDR3 is TGTGCCAGCAGCCCAGGGACAGTAGACTACGAGCAGTACTTC.

Notes on this clone: A read error may account for a junction end that differs from germline. V is TRBV6-6 and J is TRBJ1-5, with a tentative D call TRBD1 (5 bases). CDR3 length: 17 amino acids. Germline V CDR1 and CDR2: MNHNY, SVGAGI (reference sequence). The DNA of the CDR3 is TGTGCCAGCAGTCTCCGGACGCAGGGAGGAAGCAATCAGTCCCAGCATTTT. This translates into CASSLRTQGGSNQSQHF.

This clone was recorded a few times. The chain employs TRBV19 and TRBJ1-5, with 7 bases fitting TRBD1. Unmatched junction bases numbered 3, after V lost 8 bases and J lost 2 bases. Per the germline V gene, CDR1 is LNHDA and CDR2 is SQIVND (reference sequence). The CDR3 is made up of 13 amino acids. In DNA form, the CDR3 reads TGTGCCAGTGGGGGGACAGGCAATCAGCCCCAGCATTTT. Translated: CASGGTGNQPQHF.

This chain uses TRBV2 with TRBJ1-5, with TRBD1 as a possible D gene (6 bases). The CDR3 extends over 13 amino acids. Germline assignment: CDR1 SNHLY and CDR2 FYNNEI. Trimming removed 5 bases from V and 4 bases from J, with 9 bases in between. CDR3 bases: TGTGCCAGCAGTTGGCAGGGGAATCAGCCCCAGCATTTT. Protein: CASSWQGNQPQHF.

J is TRBJ1-1 and V is TRBV10-1; the D gene is possibly TRBD1 (5 bases). The V gene's germline CDR1 is WNHNN and CDR2 SYGVQD (reference sequence). V was trimmed by 5 bases and J by 1 base, leaving 8 bases between them. The CDR3 loop spans 13 amino acids. The CDR3 nucleotides are TGCGCCAGCAGTTTCCAGGGGAACACTGAAGCTTTCTTT. Its protein product is CASSFQGNTEAFF.

The rearrangement joins TRBV5-8 to TRBJ2-1, with D tentatively TRBD2 (6 bases). Germline lookup yields CDR1 SGHTS and CDR2 YDEGEE. The CDR3 has 15 residues. The germline V and J ends were trimmed by 6 bases and 4 bases, with 17 bases remaining between them. In nucleotides, the CDR3 is TGTGCCAGCACCAACGGTACTAGCTTTTACAATGAGCAGTTCTTC. This sequence encodes CASTNGTSFYNEQFF.

This sequence joins TRBV3-1 (or the pseudogene TRBV3-2) and TRBJ1-4; 7 bases are shared with TRBD1. The CDR3 extends over 14 amino acids. From germline, CDR1 is LGHDT and CDR2 YNNKEL (reference sequence). V lost 9 bases to trimming and J lost 2 bases; unmatched junction nucleotides: 6. The CDR3 DNA sequence: TGTGCCAGTACTAAGGGGGCGACTAATGAAAAACTGTTTTTT. This gives the protein CASTKGATNEKLFF.

The chain links TRBV7-6 to TRBJ2-1; TRBD1 matches 8 bases. The CDR3 extends over 15 amino acids. V dropped 4 bases and J dropped 3; count of bases not matched to a gene: 5. The germline gives CDR1 SGHVS, CDR2 FNYEAQ. Here the CDR3 reads CASSSRTGSYNEQFF. CDR3 bases: TGTGCCAGCAGCTCCCGGACAGGGAGCTACAATGAGCAGTTCTTC.

The V and J genes are TRBV11-3 and TRBJ1-4, with 9 bases identical to TRBD1. Per germline, CDR1 SGHNT and CDR2 YENEEA. V lost 5 bases and J lost 7; bases outside the gene matches: 8. The length of the CDR3 is 15 residues. The CDR3 is CASSHGTGRSEKLFF. The CDR3 DNA follows: TGTGCCAGCAGCCACGGGACAGGGCGGAGTGAAAAACTGTTTTTT.

The V and J genes are TRBV6-6 and TRBJ2-7; 9 nucleotides agree with TRBD2. The trim removed 2 bases at V and 5 bases at J, leaving 4 bases unmatched. The CDR3 is 14 amino acids. Germline CDR1 reads MNHNY; CDR2 reads SVGAGI (reference sequence). This CDR3 reads CASSYGTSNDEQYF. CDR3 coding DNA: TGTGCCAGCAGTTACGGGACTAGCAACGACGAGCAGTACTTC.

DNA for the CDR3: TGTGCCACCTCCACAGGGGTCAGTGGCTACACCTTC. Translating gives CATSTGVSGYTF. The gene calls are TRBV24-1 and TRBJ1-2; 7 nucleotides line up with TRBD1. Germline trimming cut 9 bases from V and 7 bases from J; bases unmatched to any gene: 7. Germline values: CDR1 KGHDR, CDR2 SFDVKD. The CDR3 consists of 12 residues.

The rearrangement links TRBV11-2 to TRBJ2-7; a weak D match, TRBD2 (6 bases). Germline assignment: CDR1 SGHAT and CDR2 FQNNGV. This CDR3 comprises 14 residues. V lost 1 base to trimming and J lost 2 bases, with 9 bases between them. CDR3 in DNA: TGTGCCAGCAGCTTAGGCGGGGTCCCCTACGAGCAGTACTTC. It encodes CASSLGGVPYEQYF.

The V call is TRBV7-3, the J call TRBJ2-2; D perhaps matches TRBD1 (6 bases). This CDR3 contains 16 residues. The germline CDR1 and CDR2 sequences are SGHTA and FQGTGA. V was trimmed by 2 bases and J by 1 base, leaving 11 bases between them. The CDR3 loop reads CASSLYRTENTGELFF. In DNA form, the CDR3 reads TGTGCCAGCAGCTTATACAGGACAGAGAACACCGGGGAGCTGTTTTTT.

The rearrangement uses TRBV6-2 or TRBV6-3 and TRBJ2-1, with D unclear. Trimming stripped 0 bases from V and 6 bases from J, with 9 bases between. The CDR3 has 14 amino acids. The germline V gene encodes CDR1 MNHEY and CDR2 SVGEGT. The CDR3 sequence is CASSYSIQFNEQFF. CDR3 nucleotide sequence: TGTGCCAGCAGTTACTCGATTCAGTTCAATGAGCAGTTCTTC.

The chain links TRBV19 to TRBJ1-5, with TRBD1 matching 7 bases. CDR3 size: 14 residues. The germline gives CDR1 LNHDA, CDR2 SQIVND (reference sequence). Trimming took 3 bases from V and 6 from J; bases not matched to a gene: 5. The CDR3 sequence: CASSILSGGQPQHF. The CDR3 DNA reads TGTGCCAGTAGTATCTTGTCAGGGGGTCAGCCCCAGCATTTT.

The rearrangement joins TRBV6-5 to TRBJ1-2; D is perhaps TRBD1 (5 bases). This CDR3 is built from 15 residues. Germline lookup yields CDR1 MNHEY and CDR2 SVGAGI. Trimming shortened V by 7 bases and J by 0 bases, and 15 bases separated the two germline ends. The CDR3 loop is CASTDREITNYGYTF. Written as DNA, the CDR3 is TGTGCCAGCACCGACAGAGAAATTACTAACTATGGCTACACCTTC.

The V and J genes are TRBV7-8 and TRBJ1-3; D unresolved. Germline V CDR1 and CDR2: SGHVS, FQNEAQ. V dropped 4 bases and J dropped 0 bases, with 10 bases sitting between them. This CDR3 has 15 residues. CDR3 residues: CASSSGQSSGNTIYF. In DNA form, the CDR3 reads TGTGCCAGCAGCTCCGGTCAAAGCTCTGGAAACACCATATATTTT.

This chain connects TRBV6-1 to TRBJ2-1, with 9 bases that match TRBD2. V trimming: 2 bases; J trimming: 7 bases; junction bases outside the gene matches: 6. CDR3 size: 15 residues. CDR1 MNHNS and CDR2 SASEGT come from the germline V gene. CDR3 DNA sequence: TGTGCCAGCAGTGAACGGCTAGCGGGATTAAATGAGCAGTTCTTC. Translation gives CASSERLAGLNEQFF.

This clone was seen a handful of times. This chain joins TRBV6-5 and TRBJ1-6; the D gene is possibly TRBD1 (6 bases). The CDR3 has 14 residues. The ends were cut back, 7 bases at V and 4 bases at J, with 11 bases in the middle. Looked up from germline, CDR1 is MNHEY and CDR2 is SVGAGI. CDR3 residues: CASKRTAYNSPLHF. CDR3 bases: TGTGCCAGCAAAAGGACAGCTTATAATTCACCCCTCCACTTT.

The gene calls are TRBV4-3 and TRBJ2-1, with 10 bases that match TRBD2. V was pared by 0 bases and J by 15 bases, with 11 bases of the junction left unmatched. In germline, CDR1 is LGHNA, CDR2 YSLEER. This CDR3 comprises 15 residues. This CDR3 is CASSQDGVAGGRRFF. CDR3 bases: TGCGCCAGCAGCCAAGATGGAGTAGCGGGGGGCCGTAGGTTCTTC.

This chain joins TRBV23-1 and TRBJ2-3, with D perhaps matching TRBD1 (6 bases). TRBV23-1 is flagged as an ORF with uncertain function. The CDR3 is 19 amino acids. Trimming left V 0 bases short and J 0 bases short, with 19 bases between. The CDR3, as DNA: TGCGCCAGCAGTCAATCTTCAGGGGTCATCCGAGCTAGCACAGATACGCAGTATTTT. Translation: CASSQSSGVIRASTDTQYF.

The CDR3 nucleotides read TGCAGTGCTAGGTCAGATTCGACCCAGTACTTC. The encoded protein is CSARSDSTQYF. The J gene is TRBJ2-5, the V gene TRBV20-1; D uncertain. The germline V gene has CDR1 DFQATT and CDR2 SNEGSKA (reference sequence). This CDR3 spans 11 amino acids. V lost 3 bases to trimming and J lost 7 bases, with 9 bases between them.